These 24 T cell receptor beta chains were sequenced from one sample in a study of blood T cell repertoires in COVID-19. Profiled with immunoSEQ multiplex PCR; TCRdb holds only in-frame clones, not every one. The table includes more than 150,000 clones, 70% to 80% detected once. The material sequenced was peripheral blood. Receptors originate from a man between 50 and 59 years old who had recovered from COVID-19.

The chain carries TRBV12-2 and TRBJ1-2. TRBV12-2 is annotated as a pseudogene. The CDR3 consists of 17 residues. The CDR3 protein is CASRLWEVIGRPYGYTF. The CDR3 DNA follows: TGTGCAAGTCGCTTATGGGAGGTTATAGGGAGACCCTATGGCTACACCTTC.

This chain joins TRBV6-6 and TRBJ2-7; a weak D match, TRBD1 (6 bases). The CDR3 runs to 18 residues. V gave up 5 bases and J gave up 0 bases, with 23 bases separating them. Germline V gives CDR1 MNHNY, CDR2 SVGAGI (reference sequence). The DNA of the CDR3 is TGTGCCAGCAGTCCGCGAAACCTGCCCGGACAGAGCTCCTACGAGCAGTACTTC. As protein: CASSPRNLPGQSSYEQYF.

This chain links TRBV29-1 with TRBJ2-1, with TRBD2 matching 7 bases. Germline CDR1 and CDR2: SQVTM and ANQGSEA. CDR3 length: 15 amino acids. The V segment lost 5 bases and the J segment 0 bases; nucleotides outside the gene matches: 7. The CDR3 reads CSVLPRGVSYNEQFF. The CDR3 nucleotides are TGCAGCGTTCTTCCCCGGGGGGTCTCCTACAATGAGCAGTTCTTC.

For this clone: Other DNA sequences of this sample code for an identical CDR3. The CDR3 nucleotides read TGTGCCTGGAGTGTAGGGGCCGAGACCCAGTACTTC. Translated, it gives CAWSVGAETQYF. The rearrangement joins TRBV30 to TRBJ2-5, with D tentatively TRBD1 (5 bases). This CDR3 region has 12 residues. Trimming stripped 0 bases from V and 5 bases from J, with 7 bases between. Germline V gene data show CDR1 as GTSNPN and CDR2 as SVGIG (reference sequence).

The chain uses TRBV20-1 and TRBJ2-7, with D maybe TRBD1 (7 bases). V lost 3 bases and J 5 bases, leaving 17 bases between the germline ends. The germline gives CDR1 DFQATT, CDR2 SNEGSKA (reference sequence). The CDR3 totals 14 residues. The CDR3 nucleotides read TGCAGTGCTAGTGGGGGCGGAGGGGGCGACGAGCAGTACTTC. Its protein product is CSASGGGGGDEQYF.

The rearrangement joins TRBV2 to TRBJ2-1; 7 nucleotides align to TRBD2. Losses at the gene ends were 6 bases for V and 0 bases for J; bases not matched to a gene: 8. Germline CDR1 SNHLY, CDR2 FYNNEI. The CDR3 totals 16 residues. The CDR3 DNA sequence: TGTGCCAGCAGGGGGGGGACTGCCGACTCCTACAATGAGCAGTTCTTC. It yields the protein CASRGGTADSYNEQFF.

The V gene is TRBV19, the J gene TRBJ2-1; 9 bases fit TRBD1. Losses at the gene ends were 7 bases for V and 4 bases for J; bases not matched to a gene: 5. This CDR3 region has 14 residues. Looked up from germline, CDR1 is LNHDA and CDR2 is SQIVND (reference sequence). CDR3 DNA: TGTGCCAGTATGGGGACAGGGCGATACAATGAGCAGTTCTTC. Protein: CASMGTGRYNEQFF.

The gene calls are TRBV30 and TRBJ1-2; TRBD1 aligns across 9 bases. V shed 2 bases and J 8 bases; nucleotides not matched to a gene: 6. The CDR3 is 13 residues long. The germline V gene encodes CDR1 GTSNPN and CDR2 SVGIG (reference sequence). The CDR3 loop is CAWSTTGGTGYTF. In DNA form, the CDR3 reads TGTGCCTGGAGTACGACAGGGGGTACGGGCTACACCTTC.

This clone has just a few counts. V usage is TRBV7-2 and J usage is TRBJ1-1, with D perhaps matching TRBD1 (5 bases). Trimming cost V 5 bases and J 4 bases, with 14 bases left between them. This CDR3 is built from 14 residues. Germline V gene sequence: CDR1 SGHTA, CDR2 FQGNSA. CDR3 region: CASSQFQGITEAFF. CDR3 DNA sequence: TGTGCCAGCAGCCAGTTCCAGGGTATCACTGAAGCTTTCTTT.

The chain uses TRBV9 and TRBJ2-1; D unclear. CDR3 length equals 15 residues. Germline V CDR1 and CDR2: SGDLS, YYNGEE. V gave up 0 bases and J gave up 1 base, with 8 bases separating them. The CDR3 protein is CASSVDWQSYNEQFF. The CDR3 nucleotides read TGTGCCAGCAGCGTAGATTGGCAATCCTACAATGAGCAGTTCTTC.

This sequence joins TRBV29-1 and TRBJ2-3; 7 positions agree with TRBD2. Trimming cost V 4 bases and J 4 bases; bases outside gene matches: 5. This CDR3 region has 13 residues. Per germline, CDR1 SQVTM and CDR2 ANQGSEA. The CDR3 region is CSVGRGGADTQYF. The CDR3 region has the DNA TGCAGCGTTGGGAGGGGAGGGGCAGATACGCAGTATTTT.

This clone was picked up a small number of times. This chain joins TRBV7-8 and TRBJ2-7, with D possibly matching TRBD1 (6 bases). Germline loops: CDR1 SGHVS, CDR2 FQNEAQ. With 1 base removed from V and 4 bases from J, the gap between germline ends came to 11 bases. The CDR3 loop spans 14 amino acids. CDR3 protein: CASSLGDRRYEQYF. The CDR3 DNA follows: TGTGCCAGCAGCTTAGGAGACAGGAGGTACGAGCAGTACTTC.

V gene TRBV7-9 combines with J gene TRBJ1-4; D remains unclear. CDR3 size: 13 residues. Trimming pared 4 bases from V and 3 bases from J, leaving 6 bases between. The V gene's germline CDR1 is SEHNR and CDR2 FQNEAQ (reference sequence). CDR3 in amino acids: CASSWRPNEKLFF. The CDR3 DNA sequence: TGTGCCAGCAGCTGGAGACCTAATGAAAAACTGTTTTTT.

This clone was seen more than once but under ten times. The chain combines TRBV10-3 with TRBJ1-6; TRBD1 matches at 8 bases. The CDR3 runs 20 residues. After removal of 2 bases from V and 0 bases from J, the junction contained 12 bases not matched to a gene. Germline V gene data show CDR1 as ENHRY and CDR2 as SYGVKD. The CDR3 DNA is TGTGCCATCAGTGAGAGGGGAAAGACAGGGGAGAACTCCTATAATTCACCCCTCCACTTT. The encoded protein is CAISERGKTGENSYNSPLHF.

This clone was seen a few times. The chain couples TRBV29-1 to TRBJ2-3; TRBD2 matches 9 bases. There are 16 residues in the CDR3. V lost 5 bases, J lost 3 bases, and 12 bases stayed unmatched. Germline-derived CDR1 and CDR2 are SQVTM and ANQGSEA. The CDR3 DNA reads TGCAGCGTTAGCTCGTGGGCGGGAGGGCTTACAGATACGCAGTATTTT. It encodes CSVSSWAGGLTDTQYF.

This sequence joins TRBV5-5 and TRBJ2-2; 7 bases fit TRBD2. The germline V gene has CDR1 SGHKS and CDR2 YYEKEE (reference sequence). V was pared by 4 bases and J by 2 bases, with 8 bases of the junction left unmatched. The CDR3 spans 16 residues. Written as DNA, the CDR3 is TGTGCCAGCAGCATAACTAGCGCCTTTAACACCGGGGAGCTGTTTTTT. Residues: CASSITSAFNTGELFF.

The chain recombines TRBV4-2 with TRBJ2-3; 14 nucleotides align to TRBD2. This CDR3 region has 18 residues. The J segment lost 5 bases and the V segment lost 0 bases, leaving 7 bases of the junction unmatched. CDR1 and CDR2 (germline): LGHNA, YNFKEQ. The CDR3 bases are TGTGCCAGCAGCCAAGAATCCCGACTAGCGGGAGGGGGAGATACGCAGTATTTT. Encoded protein: CASSQESRLAGGGDTQYF.

The count of this clone is one. This chain joins TRBV30 and TRBJ2-7; 10 bases fit TRBD1. The junction had 9 bases not matched to a gene; V was cut back by 1 base and J by 6 bases. The germline V gene encodes CDR1 GTSNPN and CDR2 SVGIG (reference sequence). The CDR3 spans 15 residues. Here the CDR3 DNA reads TGTGCCTGGAGTGCCTCGGGACAGGGGTACGGCGAGCAGTACTTC. Translated, it gives CAWSASGQGYGEQYF. Variable domain in full (rest from reference TRBV30 and TRBJ2-7): SQTIHQWPATLVQPVGSPLSLECTVEGTSNPNLYWYRQAAGRGLQLLFYSVGIGQISSEVPQNLSASRPQDRQFILSSKKLLLSDSGFYLCAWSASGQGYGEQYFGPGTRLTVT.

The J gene is TRBJ2-7, the V gene TRBV11-2; 8 bases agree with TRBD2. V lost 4 bases, J lost 5 bases, and 1 base stayed unmatched. Germline loops: CDR1 SGHAT, CDR2 FQNNGV. CDR3 length: 12 amino acids. This CDR3 reads CASSSGGHEQYF. The CDR3 DNA reads TGTGCCAGCAGCTCGGGGGGGCACGAGCAGTACTTC.

V usage is TRBV9 and J usage is TRBJ1-1, with 11 bases that match TRBD1. The CDR3 covers 17 residues. Trimming cost V 2 bases and J 1 base; bases outside gene matches: 7. Germline CDR1 is SGDLS and CDR2 is YYNGEE. In nucleotides, the CDR3 is TGTGCCAGCAGCGTGTCCGGGACAGGGGGGCCGAACACTGAAGCTTTCTTT. This gives the protein CASSVSGTGGPNTEAFF.

V gene TRBV3-1 (or the pseudogene TRBV3-2) combines with J gene TRBJ1-6; 9 bases fit TRBD1. Trimming removed 3 bases from V and 9 bases from J; junction bases left unmatched: 9. This CDR3 comprises 16 residues. Germline-derived CDR1 and CDR2 are LGHDT and YNNKEL (reference sequence). CDR3 sequence reads: CASSQPYGTGTSPLHF. The CDR3 DNA reads as TGTGCCAGCAGCCAGCCCTACGGGACAGGGACTTCACCCCTCCACTTT.

The CDR3 DNA is TGTGCCACCAGTGACGTGATGACAGGTTCCACAGATACGCAGTATTTT. This encodes CATSDVMTGSTDTQYF. V and J are TRBV24-1 and TRBJ2-3; TRBD1 is a possible D gene (6 bases). In germline, CDR1 is KGHDR, CDR2 SFDVKD. CDR3 length: 16 residues. V was clipped by 4 bases and J by 2 bases, with 15 bases between them.

V and J are TRBV5-1 and TRBJ2-7; D may be TRBD2 (5 bases). The CDR3 loop spans 12 amino acids. Germline assignment: CDR1 SGHRS and CDR2 YFSETQ. With 2 bases removed from V and 5 bases from J, the gap between germline ends came to 8 bases. The CDR3 DNA follows: TGCGCCAGCAGCTTCGGAGCGGACGAGCAGTACTTC. Protein sequence: CASSFGADEQYF.

The V call is TRBV9, the J call TRBJ2-5, with D possibly matching TRBD1 (6 bases). The V and J ends lost 0 bases and 3 bases respectively, with 24 bases between them. The CDR3 sequence is 19 residues long. Germline V CDR1 and CDR2: SGDLS, YYNGEE. CDR3 loop: CASSVAPPGLVGAEETQYF. The CDR3 DNA reads TGTGCCAGCAGCGTAGCTCCCCCGGGGCTAGTGGGGGCCGAAGAGACCCAGTACTTC.